This T cell receptor beta chain was captured by sequencing in a study of blood T cells in healthy people across ages. A second about 7 to 11 cycle PCR used barcoded and J-beta primers. TCRdb independently ran MiXCR on the 5' RACE reads; one entry per CDR3 protein. Of 980,000 or so distinct CDR3 sequences in the sample, roughly 52% are singletons; the top ten hold around an eighth. Whole-study results and caveats: Long-lived donors had more naive CD4+ cells and higher diversity than aged donors. The unknown donor CMV status may have confounded expanded clonotype changes.

V was clipped by 4 bases and J by 6 bases, with 22 bases between them. The V gene's germline CDR1 is LGHDT and CDR2 YNNKEL (reference sequence). The CDR3 spans 18 residues. Each donor gave around 9.6 milliliters of peripheral blood. This clonotype was seen just once. Its cognate antigen is unknown. The source is a man under 40 in good health. This rearrangement joins TRBV3-1 to TRBJ1-6; the D gene is possibly TRBD1 (5 bases). The sample consisted of blood. CDR3 sequence: CASSLRDLTFGGNSPLHF. DNA for the CDR3: TGTGCCAGCAGCCTCCGGGACCTTACCTTCGGGGGTAATTCACCCCTCCACTTT. The full variable domain, rest sourced from reference TRBV3-1 and TRBJ1-6, is DTAVSQTPKYLVTQMGNDKSIKCEQNLGHDTMYWYKQDSKKFLKIMFSYNNKELIINETVPNRFSPKSPDKAHLNLHINSLELGDSAVYFCASSLRDLTFGGNSPLHFGNGTRLTVT.